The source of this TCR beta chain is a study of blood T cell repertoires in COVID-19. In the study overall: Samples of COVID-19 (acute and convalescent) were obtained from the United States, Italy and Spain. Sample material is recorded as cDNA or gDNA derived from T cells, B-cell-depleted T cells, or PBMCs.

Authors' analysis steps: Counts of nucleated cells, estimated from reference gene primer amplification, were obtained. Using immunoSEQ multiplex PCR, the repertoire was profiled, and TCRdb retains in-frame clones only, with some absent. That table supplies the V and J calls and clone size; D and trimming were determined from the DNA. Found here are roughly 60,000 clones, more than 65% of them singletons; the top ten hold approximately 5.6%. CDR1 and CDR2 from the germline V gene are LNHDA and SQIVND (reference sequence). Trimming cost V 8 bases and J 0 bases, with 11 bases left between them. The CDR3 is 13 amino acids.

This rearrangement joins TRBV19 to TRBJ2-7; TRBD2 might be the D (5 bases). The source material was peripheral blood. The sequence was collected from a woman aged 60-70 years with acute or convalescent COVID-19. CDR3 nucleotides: TGTGCCAGTCAGTCGGGGAACTCCTACGAGCAGTACTTC. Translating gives CASQSGNSYEQYF.